The clone carrying this T cell receptor beta chain showed up just a few times. Germline V gene lookup returns CDR1 SGDLS and CDR2 YYNGEE. CDR3 length: 14 residues. V shed 0 bases and J shed 6 bases, with 7 bases lying between them. The sample originates from a study of identical twins. TCRdb re-derived calls from the 5' RACE reads in MiXCR, one entry per CDR3 protein. This sample has 210,000 or so distinct CDR3 sequences, with 15% found just once. These data were likewise used in another study, on T cells expressing NK-cell markers. That publication notes: In a few donors, dominant clonotypes made up about 28.3-65% of CD3+CD56-NKG2C+ cells.

J is TRBJ1-6 and V is TRBV9; D not certain. Sequenced material: CD8+ T cells sorted from blood. This receptor was identified in a woman younger than 35 in good health. This CDR3 reads CASSVGGPNSPLHF. CDR3 coding DNA: TGTGCCAGCAGCGTAGGGGGTCCTAATTCACCCCTCCACTTT. The variable domain in full, completed from reference TRBV9 and TRBJ1-6, reads DSGVTQTPKHLITATGQRVTLRCSPRSGDLSVYWYQQSLDQGLQFLIQYYNGEERAKGNILERFSAQQFPDLHSELNLSSLELGDSALYFCASSVGGPNSPLHFGNGTRLTVT.